Below, one T cell receptor (beta chain) is given with its context. This specimen comes from a study of blood T cell repertoires in COVID-19. Study-level background: Whether acute or convalescent, the COVID-19 samples came from the United States, Italy and Spain. The analysed material was cDNA or gDNA that came from T cells, B-cell-depleted T cells, or PBMCs.

Original processing methods: Estimation of nucleated cell counts was performed using reference gene primer amplification. Sequenced by immunoSEQ multiplex PCR; TCRdb stores in-frame clones only, minus some. D and trimming were read from the DNA, whereas the V and J calls and clone size are those reported in that table. Here the sample spans 30,000 or so clones, about 90% being singletons. Per germline, CDR1 LNHDA and CDR2 SQIVND (reference sequence). V shed 6 bases and J shed 0 bases, with 11 bases lying between them. The CDR3 is 14 amino acids. This chain joins TRBV19 and TRBJ2-5, with D possibly being TRBD1 (5 bases). Sequencing was done on a sample of peripheral blood. This clonotype originated in a human donor with active COVID-19. The donor label of this sample is uncertain. The CDR3 DNA follows: TGTGCCAGTAGCAAGACAGCTTACCAAGAGACCCAGTACTTC. Encoded protein: CASSKTAYQETQYF.